The 32 T cell receptor beta chains below come from one sample, sequenced in a study of T cells in Graves' hyperthyroidism and ophthalmopathy. What was amplified from RNA transcripts were TCR beta CDR3 regions. Primed by the HTBI set, a first-round RT-PCR was run on the TCR CDR3. TCRdb reprocessed the multiplex PCR reads with MiXCR, giving one entry per CDR3 protein. The table lists more than 450,000 distinct CDR3 sequences, less than 15% of them singletons. Sequencing was carried out using blood. The source is a woman in her 40s with Graves' hyperthyroidism.

This clonotype appeared a few times. The chain has TRBV6-1 and TRBJ1-5; 9 positions match TRBD1. V was clipped by 4 bases and J by 5 bases; unmatched bases: 6. Germline CDR1 and CDR2: MNHNS and SASEGT. CDR3 length equals 15 residues. This chain's CDR3 is CASSARTGGDQPQHF. The CDR3 DNA is TGTGCCAGCAGTGCCCGTACAGGGGGCGATCAGCCCCAGCATTTT.

The V call is TRBV28, the J call TRBJ2-1; 12 nucleotides align to TRBD1. From germline, CDR1 is MDHEN and CDR2 SYDVKM. Trimming took 6 bases from V and 8 from J; bases not matched to a gene: 8. The CDR3 runs 15 residues. The DNA for the CDR3 is TGTGCCAGCAGATCTCCGGGACAGGGGGCACATGAGCAGTTCTTC. Amino acid sequence: CASRSPGQGAHEQFF.

Concerning this clonotype: The conserved phenylalanine or tryptophan normally closing the CDR3 is absent here, so this likely arose from a read error. The chain combines TRBV18 with TRBJ2-7; 7 nucleotides agree with TRBD1. The ends lost 3 bases at V and 3 bases at J; junction bases unmatched: 5. The germline gives CDR1 KGHSH, CDR2 LQKENI. CDR3 length equals 14 residues. The CDR3 reads CASSPNRDSYEQYL. CDR3 coding DNA: TGTGCCAGCTCACCCAACCGGGACAGCTACGAGCAGTACCTC.

V usage is TRBV7-2 and J usage is TRBJ2-7, with TRBD2 matching over 10 bases. The junction had 8 bases not matched to a gene; V was cut back by 5 bases and J by 1 base. CDR1 is SGHTA and CDR2 is FQGNSA in the germline V gene. The CDR3 contains 16 residues. In DNA, the CDR3 is TGTGCCAGCAGCCCGCGGACTAGCGGTTTTTCCTACGAGCAGTACTTC. Protein sequence: CASSPRTSGFSYEQYF. Supplemented by reference TRBV7-2 and TRBJ2-7, the full variable domain reads GAGVSQSPSNKVTEKGKDVELRCDPISGHTALYWYRQSLGQGLEFLIYFQGNSAPDKSGLPSDRFSAERTGGSVSTLTIQRTQQEDSAVYLCASSPRTSGFSYEQYFGPGTRLTVT.

This clonotype has at least ten counts. V is TRBV28 and J is TRBJ1-1, with unresolved D. In germline, CDR1 is MDHEN, CDR2 SYDVKM. This CDR3 region has 16 residues. Deletions cut 5 bases from V and 1 base from J, with 17 bases between. Here the CDR3 DNA reads TGTGCCAGCAGTGGGATGGGCCTATTCACGAACACTGAAGCTTTCTTT. Its translation is CASSGMGLFTNTEAFF.

The genes are TRBV11-3 and TRBJ2-1; TRBD2 might be the D (5 bases). The V gene's germline CDR1 is SGHNT and CDR2 YENEEA. The CDR3 consists of 15 residues. V gave up 3 bases and J gave up 0 bases, with 9 bases separating them. CDR3 residues: CASSFDTSSYNEQFF. In nucleotides, the CDR3 is TGTGCCAGCAGCTTTGACACTAGCTCCTACAATGAGCAGTTCTTC.

This clonotype showed up just once. The chain couples TRBV7-8 to TRBJ1-5, with 8 bases aligning to TRBD1. V was clipped by 2 bases and J by 9 bases; unmatched bases: 12. Germline CDR1 reads SGHVS; CDR2 reads FQNEAQ. CDR3 length equals 16 residues. CDR3 sequence: CASSLYGRTGRPPQHF. CDR3 nucleotides: TGTGCCAGCAGCTTATATGGGAGGACAGGGCGTCCGCCCCAGCATTTT.

The DNA of the CDR3 is TGTGCCAGCAGGGGGATTCGCAATGAAAAACTGTTTTTT. Its translation is CASRGIRNEKLFF. J is TRBJ1-4 and V is TRBV28; no definite D call. Between the trimmed V and J ends, which lost 6 bases and 5 bases, there was a span of 10 bases. The length of the CDR3 is 13 residues. The germline gives CDR1 MDHEN, CDR2 SYDVKM.

The rearrangement uses TRBV5-1 and TRBJ2-3; D may match TRBD1 or TRBD2 (5 bases each). Trimming cost V 0 bases and J 4 bases, with 12 bases left between them. This CDR3 is 15 amino acids long. The V gene's germline CDR1 is SGHRS and CDR2 YFSETQ. CDR3 amino acids: CASSLAGMGADTQYF. The CDR3 region has the DNA TGCGCCAGCAGCTTGGCCGGAATGGGGGCAGATACGCAGTATTTT.

This clonotype was observed many times. V gene TRBV20-1 combines with J gene TRBJ2-1; TRBD1 matches 8 bases. CDR3 length: 15 residues. Germline CDR1 reads DFQATT; CDR2 reads SNEGSKA (reference sequence). V shed 5 bases, J shed 6 bases, and the junction held 12 bases outside the gene matches. The CDR3 sequence is CSAVARDRSPNEQFF. The CDR3 bases are TGCAGTGCTGTTGCCCGGGACAGGTCACCCAATGAGCAGTTCTTC.

As for this clonotype: This may be a read error: a much more frequent sequence differs by one nucleotide. The V and J genes are TRBV20-1 and TRBJ2-7, with 8 bases that match TRBD2. The germline V gene encodes CDR1 DFQATT and CDR2 SNEGSKA (reference sequence). CDR3 length: 14 amino acids. With 7 bases clipped from V and 0 bases from J, the junction kept 8 bases outside the gene matches. DNA for the CDR3: TGCAGTGTTCCTATCGGGAGGGCCTCCTACGAGCAGTACTTC. Translating gives CSVPIGRASYEQYF.

V is TRBV19 and J is TRBJ2-5; D gene uncertain. The germline V and J ends were trimmed by 2 bases and 4 bases, with 8 bases remaining between them. The V gene's germline CDR1 is LNHDA and CDR2 SQIVND (reference sequence). This CDR3 comprises 13 residues. CDR3 residues: CASSIRPTETQYF. CDR3 bases: TGTGCCAGTAGTATACGGCCAACAGAGACCCAGTACTTC.

This clonotype has more than one count but fewer than ten. The chain links TRBV12-3 or TRBV12-4 to TRBJ2-1, with D unclear. This CDR3 is 14 amino acids long. V dropped 6 bases and J dropped 5 bases, with 14 bases sitting between them. CDR3 coding DNA: TGTGCCAGCAGCGGTAGGGAACCTCACAATGAGCAGTTCTTC. Encoded protein: CASSGREPHNEQFF.

The chain links TRBV20-1 to TRBJ1-6; TRBD1 aligns across 12 bases. The length of the CDR3 is 20 residues. Germline CDR1 is DFQATT and CDR2 is SNEGSKA (reference sequence). Trimming at V came to 1 base and at J to 0 bases, leaving 10 bases not matched to a gene. The CDR3 sequence is CSARVPPGQGAGSYNSPLHF. Written as DNA, the CDR3 is TGCAGTGCTAGAGTTCCGCCGGGACAGGGGGCAGGCTCCTATAATTCACCCCTCCACTTT.

This clonotype was recorded many times. The V and J genes are TRBV2 and TRBJ2-7, with a possible D match to TRBD1 (5 bases). The CDR3 sequence is 13 residues long. Germline-derived CDR1 and CDR2 are SNHLY and FYNNEI. The germline V and J ends were trimmed by 9 bases and 3 bases, with 15 bases remaining between them. CDR3 sequence (DNA): TGTGCCAGTCAGGGTTACATTGGCTACGAGCAGTACTTC. Translating it yields CASQGYIGYEQYF.

The table lists this clonotype with many counts. The genes are TRBV29-1 and TRBJ2-5, with a weak D call TRBD1 (6 bases). V was trimmed by 1 base and J by 5 bases, leaving 11 bases between them. The CDR3 loop spans 13 amino acids. Germline-derived CDR1 and CDR2 are SQVTM and ANQGSEA. CDR3: CSVEGGHRETQYF. CDR3 DNA sequence: TGCAGCGTTGAAGGGGGACATCGTGAGACCCAGTACTTC.

This clonotype came up many times. The J gene is TRBJ2-3, the V gene TRBV2; 8 bases map to TRBD1. This CDR3 spans 15 amino acids. V dropped 0 bases and J dropped 4; count of bases not matched to a gene: 3. The germline gives CDR1 SNHLY, CDR2 FYNNEI. In nucleotides, the CDR3 is TGTGCCAGCAGTGAAGCATTACAGGGGGCAGATACGCAGTATTTT. It encodes CASSEALQGADTQYF.

This clonotype appeared a few times. This sequence joins TRBV27 and TRBJ1-1, with 7 positions matching TRBD1. The CDR3 totals 16 residues. Germline V gives CDR1 MNHEY, CDR2 SMNVEV (reference sequence). V gave up 6 bases and J gave up 3 bases; unmatched junction bases: 13. The CDR3 DNA sequence: TGTGCCAGCAGCGAGGGGGCGGCGGGTTTACACACTGAAGCTTTCTTT. Its translation: CASSEGAAGLHTEAFF.

This clonotype was observed a handful of times. The V and J genes are TRBV3-1 and TRBJ2-5; TRBD1 might be the D (5 bases). Germline loops: CDR1 LGHDT, CDR2 YNNKEL (reference sequence). This CDR3 is 15 amino acids long. Trimming pared 4 bases from V and 1 base from J, leaving 13 bases between. CDR3 residues: CASSLGPNAQETQYF. DNA for the CDR3: TGTGCCAGCAGCCTGGGGCCGAACGCCCAAGAGACCCAGTACTTC.

The table lists this clonotype with many counts. V is TRBV5-1 and J is TRBJ2-7; a possible D gene is TRBD1 (5 bases). V was pared by 0 bases and J by 6 bases, with 7 bases between. This CDR3 has 12 amino acids. Germline V gives CDR1 SGHRS, CDR2 YFSETQ. The CDR3 bases are TGCGCCAGCAGCTTGGGGCAGGGCGAGCAGTACTTC. This codes for CASSLGQGEQYF.

This clonotype was counted between two and nine times. The J gene is TRBJ2-1, the V gene TRBV5-1; 8 positions match TRBD1. The CDR3 has 15 residues. Germline V lookup: CDR1 SGHRS, CDR2 YFSETQ. J gave up 3 bases and V 0 bases, and 2 bases lay outside the gene matches. The CDR3 nucleotides are TGCGCCAGCAGCTTGGACAGGGGGGTCTACAATGAGCAGTTCTTC. It specifies CASSLDRGVYNEQFF.

The rearrangement uses TRBV12-3 or TRBV12-4 and TRBJ1-2; 7 bases map to TRBD1. Losses at the gene ends were 7 bases for V and 3 bases for J; bases not matched to a gene: 8. The CDR3 contains 14 residues. The CDR3 region is CASKADRVDYGYTF. The CDR3 DNA sequence: TGTGCCAGCAAAGCCGACAGGGTCGACTATGGCTACACCTTC.

As regards this clonotype: A much larger clonotype is one base distant, so this may be a read error. CDR3 protein: CASSQGSGVLNEQYF. The CDR3 DNA reads TGTGCCAGCAGCCAAGGTAGCGGGGTACTCAATGAGCAGTACTTC. The rearrangement joins TRBV7-9 to TRBJ2-1; TRBD2 agrees at 8 bases. The DNA end is more similar to TRBJ2-7, so the J call may be wrong. Germline CDR1 is SEHNR and CDR2 is FQNEAQ (reference sequence). This CDR3 comprises 15 residues.

The CDR3 DNA sequence: TGTGCCAGCAGCCTTGACAGGGGGTGGAACACCGGGGAGCTGTTTTTT. It translates to CASSLDRGWNTGELFF. The chain uses TRBV7-8 and TRBJ2-2; 9 nucleotides match TRBD1. V was clipped by 5 bases and J by 1 base; unmatched bases: 5. Germline V lookup: CDR1 SGHVS, CDR2 FQNEAQ. This CDR3 has 16 residues.

This clonotype was seen ten or more times. V usage is TRBV2 and J usage is TRBJ2-1, with 12 bases aligning to TRBD2. There are 16 residues in the CDR3. The V and J ends lost 5 bases and 8 bases, in that order; junction bases with no gene match: 10. From germline, CDR1 is SNHLY and CDR2 FYNNEI. CDR3 in amino acids: CASSFSGTSGLDEQFF. The CDR3 DNA reads TGTGCCAGCAGTTTTTCCGGGACTAGCGGGTTGGATGAGCAGTTCTTC. Full variable domain (rest looked up from reference TRBV2 and TRBJ2-1): EPEVTQTPSHQVTQMGQEVILRCVPISNHLYFYWYRQILGQKVEFLVSFYNNEISEKSEIFDDQFSVERPDGSNFTLKIRSTKLEDSAMYFCASSFSGTSGLDEQFFGPGTRLTVL.

This clonotype was counted ten times or more. V gene TRBV20-1 combines with J gene TRBJ1-2; possible D gene TRBD1, 6 bases. V was cut by 5 bases and J by 6 bases, with 13 bases left in between. The CDR3 is 12 residues long. Germline values: CDR1 DFQATT, CDR2 SNEGSKA (reference sequence). CDR3 sequence: CSAQDSADGYTF. DNA of the CDR3: TGCAGTGCTCAGGACAGCGCCGATGGCTACACCTTC.

This clonotype was observed at least ten times. V and J are TRBV7-9 and TRBJ1-4; D ambiguous. V lost 4 bases and J lost 8, with 14 bases in between. Germline values: CDR1 SEHNR, CDR2 FQNEAQ (reference sequence). This CDR3 is built from 14 residues. CDR3 sequence: CASSYVGGREKLFF. The CDR3 nucleotides read TGTGCCAGCAGCTATGTCGGCGGGCGGGAAAAACTGTTTTTT.

This clonotype occurred many times. This chain uses TRBV10-3 with TRBJ2-5; 15 bases agree with TRBD2. This CDR3 is 17 amino acids long. The germline V gene has CDR1 ENHRY and CDR2 SYGVKD. V shed 6 bases and J 4 bases; nucleotides not matched to a gene: 9. CDR3 bases: TGTGCCATCAGCCGAGGACTAGCGGGAGGGCTCTTAGAGACCCAGTACTTC. Protein: CAISRGLAGGLLETQYF.

The chain joins TRBV4-1 to TRBJ2-7, with D possibly being TRBD2 (5 bases). Trimming cost V 1 base and J 6 bases, with 16 bases left between them. Germline CDR1 MGHRA, CDR2 YSYEKL. This CDR3 comprises 15 residues. The CDR3 region is CASSQGLGLEAEQYF. As DNA, the CDR3 is TGCGCCAGCAGCCAAGGGCTCGGTTTGGAGGCCGAGCAGTACTTC.

This clonotype was seen many times. The chain is built from TRBV12-3 or TRBV12-4 and TRBJ1-4, with D tentatively TRBD1 (5 bases). Trimming removed 6 bases at V and 8 bases at J, with 13 bases between. This CDR3 is 13 amino acids long. The CDR3: CASSPGAWEKLFF. In nucleotides, the CDR3 is TGTGCCAGCAGCCCCGGGGCATGGGAAAAACTGTTTTTT.

This clonotype has at least ten counts. The chain is built from TRBV27 and TRBJ1-1, with D uncertain. The CDR3 has 13 amino acids. V gave up 6 bases and J gave up 3 bases, with 11 bases separating them. CDR1 MNHEY and CDR2 SMNVEV come from the germline V gene (reference sequence). CDR3: CASSLGRDTEAFF. The CDR3 bases are TGTGCCAGCAGCTTAGGACGGGACACTGAAGCTTTCTTT.

With regard to this clonotype: The germline gene is not matched at one end of the junction; a read error may be the cause. The chain uses TRBV10-3 and TRBJ2-7; 9 bases line up with TRBD1. Germline CDR1 reads ENHRY; CDR2 reads SYGVKD. The CDR3 spans 12 residues. CDR3 nucleotide sequence: TGTGCCGCAGGGACAGGGTCCCACGAGCAGCACTTC. Translating gives CAAGTGSHEQHF.